Listed here is a single T cell receptor beta chain. This sample is part of a study of OX40 agonist ivuxolimab in advanced cancers. Overall study: Patients achieving partial responses numbered three: one hepatocellular carcinoma case and two cutaneous melanoma cases.

Method: immunoSEQ multiplex PCR; TCRdb's copy keeps in-frame clones and lacks some. The repertoire holds tens of thousands of clones, with just under 85% as singletons. The junction had 10 bases not matched to a gene; V was cut back by 3 bases and J by 4 bases. CDR3 size: 18 residues. The germline CDR1 and CDR2 sequences are SEHNR and FQNEAQ (reference sequence). V and J are TRBV7-9 and TRBJ2-3; TRBD2 matches 13 bases. This TCR came from an adult with an advanced solid tumor such as melanoma, head and neck, liver or kidney cancer. Sequenced material: CD4+ or CD8+ T cells sorted from blood, taken in a trial of the OX40 agonist ivuxolimab. The CDR3 DNA is TGTGCCAGCAGCTTGGGAATAGGACTAGCGGGAGTTGCAGATACGCAGTATTTT. Translated: CASSLGIGLAGVADTQYF.